This note documents a single TCR beta chain sequence. This record belongs to a study of blood T cell repertoires in COVID-19. Study summary: Whether acute or convalescent, the COVID-19 samples came from the United States, Italy and Spain. T cells, B-cell-depleted T cells, or PBMCs provided the cDNA or gDNA that served as material.

CDR1 SGHRS and CDR2 YFSETQ come from the germline V gene. Trimming cost V 4 bases and J 0 bases, with 10 bases left between them. This CDR3 comprises 14 residues. In the original analysis: Amplifying reference gene primers gave estimates of nucleated cell counts. The data were produced by immunoSEQ multiplex PCR, yet TCRdb's version contains in-frame clones alone and is incomplete. The V and J calls and clone size come from that table; D and trimming were worked out from the DNA. In the table there are approximately 140,000 clones, around 89% of which are singletons. This chain uses TRBV5-1 with TRBJ1-1, with D unresolved. The sample was peripheral blood. This clonotype was obtained from a man between 65 and 80 years old with active COVID-19. The CDR3 bases are TGCGCCAGCAGCCCGTCAGGCGTGAACACTGAAGCTTTCTTT. Amino acid sequence: CASSPSGVNTEAFF.